One and the same sample provided the 19 T cell receptor beta chains below, sequenced in a study of T cell responses to AZD1222 COVID-19 vaccine. Clones were read by immunoSEQ multiplex PCR, and TCRdb kept only the in-frame ones, dropping some. Of roughly 110,000 clones listed, around 91% are singletons. The sequenced sample was peripheral blood, obtained on day 0 of AZD1222 vaccination. The receptors originated from an adult in good health.

The chain links TRBV12-5 to TRBJ1-4; 9 bases match TRBD1. This CDR3 has 13 amino acids. J was trimmed by 4 bases and V by 10 bases; bases with no gene match: 4. CDR1 is LGHNT and CDR2 is FRNRAP in the germline V gene. The CDR3 reads CATGTGSNEKLFF. In DNA form, the CDR3 reads TGTGCTACTGGGACAGGGAGTAATGAAAAACTGTTTTTT. The variable domain in full, completed from reference TRBV12-5 and TRBJ1-4, reads DARVTQTPRHKVTEMGQEVTMRCQPILGHNTVFWYRQTMMQGLELLAYFRNRAPLDDSGMPKDRFSAEMPDATLATLKIQPSEPRDSAVYFCATGTGSNEKLFFGSGTQLSVL.

Here the CDR3 reads CASSYEGWTEAFF. CDR3 coding DNA: TGTGCCAGCTCATACGAAGGGTGGACTGAAGCTTTCTTT. This chain connects TRBV18 to TRBJ1-1, with D unclear. Germline V gene sequence: CDR1 KGHSH, CDR2 LQKENI. Trimming took 5 bases from V and 5 from J, leaving 12 bases between them. The CDR3 is 13 amino acids.

The chain combines TRBV3-1 (or the pseudogene TRBV3-2) with TRBJ2-7; the match to TRBD1 covers 8 bases. The CDR3 loop spans 14 amino acids. J gave up 2 bases and V 6 bases, and 6 bases lay outside the gene matches. Germline V gene lookup returns CDR1 LGHDT and CDR2 YNNKEL (reference sequence). Written as DNA, the CDR3 is TGTGCCAGCAGTCTCGGACAGGGCACCTACGAGCAGTACTTC. This translates into CASSLGQGTYEQYF.

The CDR3 sequence: CASDAGGGYTF. In DNA form, the CDR3 reads TGTGCCAGCGACGCAGGGGGGGGCTACACCTTC. The chain is built from TRBV28 and TRBJ1-2; TRBD1 matches at 7 bases. The CDR3 loop spans 11 amino acids. V lost 8 bases, J lost 8 bases, and 5 bases stayed unmatched. Germline loops: CDR1 MDHEN, CDR2 SYDVKM.

This clone has only one observation. The chain employs TRBV6-1 and TRBJ1-2; TRBD1 matches at 7 bases. The germline V gene encodes CDR1 MNHNS and CDR2 SASEGT. This CDR3 comprises 16 residues. V lost 0 bases, J lost 6 bases, and 10 bases stayed unmatched. CDR3 coding DNA: TGTGCCAGCAGTGAAGCAAAGACAGGGACAAGGGATGGCTACACCTTC. Its protein product is CASSEAKTGTRDGYTF.

This clone was counted only a few times. The rearrangement uses TRBV6-5 and TRBJ1-4, with 10 bases that match TRBD1. CDR1 MNHEY and CDR2 SVGAGI come from the germline V gene. The CDR3 spans 15 residues. V gave up 5 bases and J gave up 5 bases; unmatched junction bases: 5. The CDR3 loop is CASSRSGQGNEKLFF. The CDR3 DNA reads as TGTGCCAGCAGTCGGTCGGGACAGGGGAATGAAAAACTGTTTTTT.

The chain recombines TRBV7-2 with TRBJ2-7, with a possible D match to TRBD2 (5 bases). The ends were cut back, 1 base at V and 6 bases at J, with 10 bases in the middle. Looked up from germline, CDR1 is SGHTA and CDR2 is FQGNSA. This CDR3 comprises 13 residues. CDR3 in DNA: TGTGCCAGCAGCTTAGTACCTGAGGGCGAGCAGTACTTC. Encoded protein: CASSLVPEGEQYF.

This chain joins TRBV19 and TRBJ2-7, with D possibly matching TRBD1 (5 bases). Trimming stripped 2 bases from V and 6 bases from J, with 17 bases between. The CDR3 contains 15 residues. The germline V gene has CDR1 LNHDA and CDR2 SQIVND (reference sequence). CDR3 region: CASSITVAGIGEQYF. The CDR3 DNA reads TGTGCCAGTAGTATAACAGTGGCAGGGATAGGCGAGCAGTACTTC. The full variable domain, completed using reference TRBV19 and TRBJ2-7, is DGGITQSPKYLFRKEGQNVTLSCEQNLNHDAMYWYRQDPGQGLRLIYYSQIVNDFQKGDIAEGYSVSREKKESFPLTVTSAQKNPTAFYLCASSITVAGIGEQYFGPGTRLTVT.

The chain is built from TRBV3-1 (or the pseudogene TRBV3-2) and TRBJ2-3, with 10 bases that match TRBD2. Per germline, CDR1 LGHDT and CDR2 YNNKEL (reference sequence). After removal of 1 base from V and 4 bases from J, the junction contained 8 bases not matched to a gene. CDR3 length: 17 amino acids. DNA for the CDR3: TGTGCCAGCAGCCAAGTACCTACTAGCGGGGAAGCAGATACGCAGTATTTT. Amino acids: CASSQVPTSGEADTQYF.

V gene TRBV29-1 combines with J gene TRBJ1-2; D unclear. The V and J ends lost 6 bases and 3 bases respectively, with 23 bases between them. The CDR3 length is 16 residues. Per germline, CDR1 SQVTM and CDR2 ANQGSEA. Here the CDR3 DNA reads TGCAGCGTCCGGGTCTCCTTCAGCCGCGATTACTATGGCTACACCTTC. This encodes CSVRVSFSRDYYGYTF.

J is TRBJ2-5 and V is TRBV21-1; the table's D call of TRBD2 was not tested on the DNA. TRBV21-1 is flagged as a pseudogene. The CDR3 loop spans 14 amino acids. CDR3 protein: CASSKVGDQETQYF. For the CDR3, the DNA is TGTGCCAGCAGCAAAGTAGGAGACCAAGAGACCCAGTACTTC.

The J gene is TRBJ1-4, the V gene TRBV6-1, with D perhaps matching TRBD1 (5 bases). The germline V gene has CDR1 MNHNS and CDR2 SASEGT. CDR3 length: 15 residues. V gave up 2 bases and J gave up 11 bases, with 18 bases separating them. CDR3 in amino acids: CASSESSGMVGKLFF. The CDR3 region has the DNA TGTGCCAGCAGTGAATCTTCAGGGATGGTGGGGAAACTGTTTTTT.

V gene TRBV27 combines with J gene TRBJ1-5; D ambiguous. Trimming removed 5 bases at V and 0 bases at J, with 11 bases between. CDR1 is MNHEY, CDR2 SMNVEV, per germline (reference sequence). CDR3 size: 15 residues. The CDR3 loop reads CASSPSGGSNQPQHF. In DNA form, the CDR3 reads TGTGCCAGCAGTCCGTCCGGCGGTAGCAATCAGCCCCAGCATTTT.

The chain joins TRBV7-2 to TRBJ2-2; D is ambiguous. The V end lost 2 bases, the J end lost 7 bases, and 14 bases lay between the germline ends. The V gene's germline CDR1 is SGHTA and CDR2 FQGNSA. The CDR3 totals 15 residues. CDR3 residues: CASSLKMVVSGELFF. The DNA of the CDR3 is TGTGCCAGCAGCTTAAAAATGGTCGTCAGCGGGGAGCTGTTTTTT.

V is TRBV10-3 and J is TRBJ1-1; 9 bases map to TRBD1. The J segment lost 4 bases and the V segment lost 6 bases, leaving 0 bases of the junction unmatched. Germline V CDR1 and CDR2: ENHRY, SYGVKD. The CDR3 consists of 12 residues. DNA for the CDR3: TGTGCCATCAGACAGGGGGCCACTGAAGCTTTCTTT. Protein: CAIRQGATEAFF.

V and J are TRBV11-3 and TRBJ1-1; 10 bases line up with TRBD1. CDR1 and CDR2 (germline): SGHNT, YENEEA. With V trimmed by 5 bases and J by 4 bases, 7 bases remained unmatched. CDR3 length equals 15 residues. CDR3 sequence (DNA): TGTGCCAGCAGCCTGAGACAGGGGGCGACCACTGAAGCTTTCTTT. It codes for CASSLRQGATTEAFF.

The V gene is TRBV6-5, the J gene TRBJ2-7; TRBD1 might be the D (5 bases). V shed 6 bases and J shed 6 bases, with 18 bases lying between them. Germline values: CDR1 MNHEY, CDR2 SVGAGI. The CDR3 loop spans 14 amino acids. CDR3 protein: CASRTDQRGSEQYF. The CDR3 DNA follows: TGTGCCAGCAGAACCGACCAAAGGGGATCCGAGCAGTACTTC.

The J gene is TRBJ1-3, the V gene TRBV7-6, with D uncertain. The CDR3 totals 14 residues. Trimming removed 0 bases at V and 4 bases at J, with 7 bases between. Germline V gene data show CDR1 as SGHVS and CDR2 as FNYEAQ. CDR3: CASSLAALGNTIYF. The CDR3 region has the DNA TGTGCCAGCAGCTTAGCAGCCCTGGGAAACACCATATATTTT.

This rearrangement joins TRBV18 to TRBJ1-1; tentatively, D is TRBD1 (6 bases). CDR3 length equals 14 residues. Per germline, CDR1 KGHSH and CDR2 LQKENI. Trimming pared 3 bases from V and 4 bases from J, leaving 12 bases between. CDR3: CASSPQAGVTEAFF. The CDR3 region has the DNA TGTGCCAGCTCACCCCAGGCAGGGGTCACTGAAGCTTTCTTT.